These 15 T cell receptor beta chains share one sample of origin, sequenced in a study of T cell repertoires in cytomegalovirus infection. TCRdb used MiXCR to reprocess the reads, holding one entry per CDR3 protein. This table has about 360,000 distinct CDR3 sequences, around 18% appearing once. The sequenced material came from PBMCs. These receptors originate from a human donor in good health (CMV status not recorded). Some clones in this sample may be carry-over from other donors' samples.

V gene TRBV6-2 or TRBV6-3 combines with J gene TRBJ2-1, with TRBD2 identical over 13 bases. Germline values: CDR1 MNHEY, CDR2 SVGEGT. CDR3 length: 16 amino acids. After removal of 2 bases from V and 5 bases from J, the junction contained 3 bases not matched to a gene. The CDR3 sequence: CASSYLGTSGDNEQFF. CDR3 nucleotide sequence: TGTGCCAGCAGTTACCTCGGGACTAGCGGGGACAATGAGCAGTTCTTC.

The table lists this clonotype with a few counts. The chain combines TRBV5-1 with TRBJ1-3; no clear D. CDR3 size: 15 residues. Per germline, CDR1 SGHRS and CDR2 YFSETQ. The V end lost 4 bases, the J end lost 2 bases, and 13 bases lay between the germline ends. The CDR3: CASSPTAGTGNTIYF. The CDR3 nucleotides read TGCGCCAGCAGCCCCACGGCCGGAACTGGAAACACCATATATTTT. The full variable domain, in which reference TRBV5-1 and TRBJ1-3 provide the parts outside the CDR3, is KAGVTQTPRYLIKTRGQQVTLSCSPISGHRSVSWYQQTPGQGLQFLFEYFSETQRNKGNFPGRFSGRQFSNSRSEMNVSTLELGDSALYLCASSPTAGTGNTIYFGEGSWLTVV.

This clonotype was seen repeatedly, ten times or more. J is TRBJ1-5 and V is TRBV11-2; the match to TRBD1 covers 7 bases. CDR1 SGHAT and CDR2 FQNNGV come from the germline V gene. V was pared by 4 bases and J by 0 bases, with 9 bases of the junction left unmatched. There are 17 residues in the CDR3. CDR3 region: CASSWSGTEHSNQPQHF. DNA for the CDR3: TGTGCCAGCAGCTGGTCCGGGACAGAACATAGCAATCAGCCCCAGCATTTT.

This clonotype appeared a few times. The chain couples TRBV18 to TRBJ1-1; a weak D match, TRBD1 (5 bases). The germline gives CDR1 KGHSH, CDR2 LQKENI. This CDR3 spans 14 amino acids. V gave up 1 base and J gave up 1 base, with 7 bases separating them. The CDR3 bases are TGTGCCAGCTCACCACAGGGGAGGAACACTGAAGCTTTCTTT. It translates to CASSPQGRNTEAFF.

Only a few counts were recorded for this clonotype. The chain couples TRBV12-3 or TRBV12-4 to TRBJ1-2; D not certain. The CDR3 is made up of 10 amino acids. The germline V and J ends were trimmed by 5 bases and 8 bases, with 6 bases remaining between them. The CDR3 protein is CASSTSGYTF. CDR3 sequence (DNA): TGTGCCAGCAGTACCTCGGGCTACACCTTC.

The sample holds many counts of this clonotype. The chain joins TRBV7-6 to TRBJ2-2; D is unclear. The CDR3 extends over 14 amino acids. Germline V gene sequence: CDR1 SGHVS, CDR2 FNYEAQ. Trimming left V 0 bases short and J 6 bases short, with 8 bases between. Written as DNA, the CDR3 is TGTGCCAGCAGCTTAGCGCTAACCGCCGGGGAGCTGTTTTTT. Its protein is CASSLALTAGELFF.

The gene calls are TRBV20-1 and TRBJ1-5, with a weak D call TRBD1 (6 bases). Germline V lookup: CDR1 DFQATT, CDR2 SNEGSKA (reference sequence). V shed 5 bases and J shed 3 bases, with 14 bases lying between them. The CDR3 has 14 amino acids. CDR3 protein: CSAVTGLDNQPQHF. Written as DNA, the CDR3 is TGCAGTGCTGTTACAGGGTTGGACAATCAGCCCCAGCATTTT.

This chain connects TRBV19 to TRBJ1-6; tentative D call: TRBD1 (6 bases). CDR3 length equals 13 residues. Germline assignment: CDR1 LNHDA and CDR2 SQIVND (reference sequence). Trimming took off 6 bases at V and 14 bases at J, with 17 bases between the two ends. The CDR3 DNA reads TGTGCCAGTAGCCTTCGTACGGACAGATCCCTCCACTTT. Protein product: CASSLRTDRSLHF.

This clonotype has more than one count but fewer than ten. The gene calls are TRBV10-3 and TRBJ1-6, with D possibly TRBD1 on 6 matching bases. Germline lookup yields CDR1 ENHRY and CDR2 SYGVKD. Trimming removed 6 bases from V and 9 bases from J, with 15 bases in between. This CDR3 is built from 14 residues. CDR3 region: CAIRTGTLASPLHF. In DNA, the CDR3 is TGTGCCATCAGGACCGGGACACTAGCTTCACCCCTCCACTTT.

This clonotype was seen a handful of times. V gene TRBV5-6 combines with J gene TRBJ2-7; 7 bases map to TRBD1. Unmatched junction bases numbered 6, after V lost 3 bases and J lost 3 bases. The CDR3 is 14 amino acids. CDR1 is SGHDT, CDR2 YYEEEE, per germline. The CDR3 here is CASSSGTAYYEQYF. DNA for the CDR3: TGTGCCAGCAGCTCCGGGACAGCTTACTACGAGCAGTACTTC.

V gene TRBV6-5 combines with J gene TRBJ2-1, with a possible D match to TRBD2 (5 bases). V was pared by 4 bases and J by 2 bases, with 12 bases between. The CDR3 has 15 amino acids. CDR1 and CDR2 from the germline V gene are MNHEY and SVGAGI. The CDR3 loop reads CASSSGSAAYNEQFF. CDR3 DNA: TGTGCCAGCAGTTCGGGTAGCGCAGCCTACAATGAGCAGTTCTTC.

The table lists this clonotype with many counts. The chain links TRBV7-8 to TRBJ2-1, with 12 bases identical to TRBD1. Per the germline V gene, CDR1 is SGHVS and CDR2 is FQNEAQ. V was pared by 4 bases and J by 9 bases, with 13 bases of the junction left unmatched. The CDR3 is 17 amino acids. In DNA form, the CDR3 reads TGTGCCAGCAGCTCCTACCCCGGGACAGGGGGCCAATCTGAGCAGTTCTTC. Amino acid sequence: CASSSYPGTGGQSEQFF.

This clonotype was recorded once. The chain is built from TRBV20-1 and TRBJ2-3, with D possibly being TRBD2 (5 bases). The V gene lost 0 bases and the J gene lost 4 bases, with 17 bases spanning the gap. Germline V gives CDR1 DFQATT, CDR2 SNEGSKA (reference sequence). This CDR3 is 16 amino acids long. CDR3 DNA sequence: TGCAGTGCTAGAGAATCCAAGGTAGCGCTGCCAGATACGCAGTATTTT. Protein: CSARESKVALPDTQYF.

The table lists this clonotype with a few counts. The V and J genes are TRBV11-2 and TRBJ2-3; D gene ambiguous. The germline V gene has CDR1 SGHAT and CDR2 FQNNGV. This CDR3 comprises 16 residues. Trimming stripped 3 bases from V and 10 bases from J, with 23 bases between. The CDR3 is CASSFSGFAEAPPQYF. DNA for the CDR3: TGTGCCAGCAGCTTTTCTGGTTTTGCTGAAGCCCCTCCGCAGTATTTT. The full variable domain, with the rest looked up from reference TRBV11-2 and TRBJ2-3, is EAGVAQSPRYKIIEKRQSVAFWCNPISGHATLYWYQQILGQGPKLLIQFQNNGVVDDSQLPKDRFSAERLKGVDSTLKIQPAKLEDSAVYLCASSFSGFAEAPPQYFGPGTRLTVL.

In this sample, this clonotype turned up a few times. The chain couples TRBV15 to TRBJ1-1; D possibly corresponds to TRBD1 (5 bases). This CDR3 contains 16 residues. CDR1 and CDR2 (germline): LNHNV, YYDKDF (reference sequence). V shed 0 bases and J shed 4 bases, with 15 bases lying between them. The chain's CDR3 is CATSRDRGVKGTEAFF. The CDR3 DNA follows: TGTGCCACCAGCAGAGATCGGGGGGTCAAAGGCACTGAAGCTTTCTTT.